This entry describes one TCR beta chain. What it recognizes is unknown. The data originate from a study of CXCR3-negative and CXCR3-positive naive CD8 T cells. Study-wide findings and caveats: Surface CD5 looked about the same in the naive subsets, so the authors worked out TCR strength from TRB CDR3 properties. Fresh PBMCs served for most assays, and CXCR3 expression fell partially after cryopreservation. A higher hydrophobicity marked the TRB CDR3s of CXCR3-positive naive cells versus CXCR3-negative naive cells.

At about 310,000 cells each, triplicate sorts were carried out for each CD8+ T cell subset. Among CD8+ T cells, naive ones were CD45RO-CCR7+CD27+CD95-. Each TRB cDNA library was prepared by 5' RACE (with UMI labels). No DNA is given; TCRdb re-called the 5' RACE reads and lists each CDR3 protein once. The sample has 150,000 to 170,000 distinct CDR3 sequences; the top ten hold 0.45% to 0.6%. The receptor was isolated from a human donor in good health. Some clones in this sample may be carry-over from other donors' samples. Source material: naive CXCR3+ CD8+ T cells from blood. Specified subset: CD45RO-CCR7+CD27+CD95- naive CD8+ T cells expressing CXCR3 (TNR3+).

The CDR3 sequence: CASMTSGSSEVNEQFF. The rearrangement joins TRBV6-5 to TRBJ2-1; TCRdb selects TRBD2, and the lack of DNA leaves this call unchecked. Germline CDR1 reads MNHEY; CDR2 reads SVGAGI. CDR3 size: 16 residues.